This T cell receptor beta chain was captured by sequencing in a study of blood T cell repertoires in COVID-19. The CDR3 is 13 amino acids. Between the trimmed V and J ends, which lost 1 base and 4 bases, there was a span of 7 bases. CDR1 and CDR2 from the germline V gene are LNHDA and SQIVND (reference sequence). Sequenced by immunoSEQ multiplex PCR; TCRdb stores in-frame clones only, minus some. The table shows some 130,000 clones, with roughly 78% occurring only once. The specimen was peripheral blood. The chain links TRBV19 to TRBJ1-2; the D is unclear. This TCR came from a man aged 60 to 75 with acute or convalescent COVID-19. The chain's CDR3 is CASSIGASYGYTF. The CDR3 region has the DNA TGTGCCAGTAGTATAGGCGCGAGCTATGGCTACACCTTC.